This TCR beta chain is drawn from a study of blood T cell repertoires in COVID-19. The method was immunoSEQ multiplex PCR; TCRdb's version includes in-frame clones alone and lacks a portion of them. Here the sample spans approximately 260,000 clones, about 88% being singletons. Germline V gives CDR1 MRHNA, CDR2 SNTAGT. The ends were cut back, 6 bases at V and 2 bases at J, with 12 bases in the middle. CDR3 size: 14 residues. The table lists this clone with a few counts. This chain joins TRBV6-4 and TRBJ2-3; weak D call: TRBD2 (6 bases). The sequence was obtained from a woman in her 50s who had been exposed to COVID-19. The source material was PBMCs or T cells enriched from blood (not recorded which). The CDR3 loop is CASRPGVDTDTQYF. In DNA form, the CDR3 reads TGTGCCAGCAGACCGGGGGTGGACACAGATACGCAGTATTTT.